This T cell receptor beta chain is from a study of control samples from healthy donors and cancer patients. Assay: immunoSEQ multiplex PCR; the TCRdb copy retains only in-frame clones and omits some. The sample includes roughly 190,000 clones, about 90% of them seen just once. Germline CDR1 reads LNHDA; CDR2 reads SQIVND (reference sequence). The CDR3 is made up of 11 amino acids. Losses at the gene ends were 10 bases for V and 6 bases for J; bases not matched to a gene: 3. The TCR was taken from a man younger than 45 in good health. The V call is TRBV19, the J call TRBJ1-5, with 7 bases that match TRBD1. The sequenced material came from blood. CDR3 bases: TGTGCCACTCAGGGGGTTCAGCCCCAGCATTTT. Translating gives CATQGVQPQHF.